This T cell receptor beta chain comes out of a study of T cells in Graves' hyperthyroidism and ophthalmopathy. The study, taken as a whole, reports: Expanded thyroid clonotypes (above 0.001) were mostly also found in blood.

Amplification of TCR beta CDR3 regions used RNA as the template. First-round RT-PCR with HTBI primers amplified the TCR CDR3 region. MiXCR was run by TCRdb on the multiplex PCR reads, yielding one entry per CDR3 protein. The sample shows around 500,000 distinct CDR3 sequences, roughly 15% of them seen only once. Remarks on this clonotype: Antigen unknown.

PBMCs came from more than 9 ml fresh peripheral blood. Sequenced material: blood. The receptor's source is a woman in her 40s with Graves' hyperthyroidism.

In DNA, the CDR3 is TGTGCCACCCAGGGGGCGGTGGACTACGAGCAGTACTTC. Amino acids: CATQGAVDYEQYF. V and J are TRBV28 and TRBJ2-7, with 8 bases identical to TRBD1. Germline trimming cut 10 bases from V and 3 bases from J; bases unmatched to any gene: 8. Germline V CDR1 and CDR2: MDHEN, SYDVKM. The CDR3 sequence is 13 residues long.